The clone carrying this T cell receptor (beta chain) appeared once. Its target is unknown. Compared with germline, one end of the junction differs, possibly owing to a read error. Germline loops: CDR1 SSHAT, CDR2 FNYEAQ (reference sequence). The CDR3 consists of 14 residues. This entry belongs to a study of beta chain features in type 1 diabetes. General study findings and limits: It was possible that PCR favored shorter templates, equally so in patients and controls. TCRB repertoires of naive, central memory and Treg cells appeared more similar among patients than among healthy donors. Among all four CD4+ subsets, Type 1 diabetes patients had TCRB CDR3s that were moderately but significantly shorter. At VDJ recombination sites, type 1 diabetes patients had fewer insertions and more deleted nucleotides.

Expressed TCRB transcripts were sequenced after all isolated RNA was converted to cDNA. Assay: immunoSEQ multiplex PCR; the TCRdb copy retains only in-frame clones and omits some. This table has over 40,000 clones, roughly 70% appearing once. Cells sorted by CD45RO/CCR7/CD25/CD127/CD95/CD27 comprised CD4+ naive, central memory, regulatory and stem cell-like memory cells. The origin of this receptor is a young man with type 1 diabetes. Some clones in this sample may be carry-over from other donors' samples. The specimen was Tregs from blood. This chain uses TRBV7-7 with TRBJ2-2, with TRBD2 matching 11 bases. The chain's CDR3 is CASSLAGGPGELFF. CDR3 DNA: TGTGCTAGCAGCTTAGCGGGGGGGCCCGGGGAGCTGTTTTTT.